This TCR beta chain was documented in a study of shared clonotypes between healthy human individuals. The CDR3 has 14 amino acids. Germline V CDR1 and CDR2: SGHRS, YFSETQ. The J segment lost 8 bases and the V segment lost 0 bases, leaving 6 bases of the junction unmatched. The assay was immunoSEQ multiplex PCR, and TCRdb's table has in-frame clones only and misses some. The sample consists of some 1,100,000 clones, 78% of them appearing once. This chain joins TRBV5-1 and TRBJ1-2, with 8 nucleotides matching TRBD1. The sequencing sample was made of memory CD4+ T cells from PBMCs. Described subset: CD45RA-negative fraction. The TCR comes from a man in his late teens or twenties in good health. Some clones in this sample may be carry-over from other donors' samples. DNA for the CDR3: TGCGCCAGCAGCTTGGGGACAGGGATTCAGGGCTACACCTTC. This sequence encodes CASSLGTGIQGYTF.